Here is one TCR beta chain with its context. Its antigen is as yet unknown. The CDR3 extends over 13 amino acids. CDR1 and CDR2 from the germline V gene are SEHNR and FQNEAQ (reference sequence). V dropped 4 bases and J dropped 4 bases, with 11 bases sitting between them. The sample originates from a study of beta chain features in type 1 diabetes. About the research overall: Cells sorted and examined across all samples totaled 90 million to 120 million.

Study-level findings and limits: Fewer junction insertions and more nucleotide deletions appeared in type 1 diabetes patients.

Expressed TCRB transcripts were sequenced because the entire RNA isolate underwent reverse transcription. Sequenced naive, central memory and regulatory T cell samples produced an average of about 3.6 million reads. TCRdb's copy holds only in-frame clones and misses some; the assay was immunoSEQ multiplex PCR. Of around 340,000 clones listed, 20% are singletons. The sequenced material came from naive CD4+ T cells from blood. This sequence was found in a woman aged 18-29 years in good health. This rearrangement joins TRBV7-9 to TRBJ2-7; the D is unclear. CDR3 sequence: CASSSSLAYEQYF. The CDR3 DNA reads TGTGCCAGCAGCTCGTCCTTAGCATACGAGCAGTACTTC.